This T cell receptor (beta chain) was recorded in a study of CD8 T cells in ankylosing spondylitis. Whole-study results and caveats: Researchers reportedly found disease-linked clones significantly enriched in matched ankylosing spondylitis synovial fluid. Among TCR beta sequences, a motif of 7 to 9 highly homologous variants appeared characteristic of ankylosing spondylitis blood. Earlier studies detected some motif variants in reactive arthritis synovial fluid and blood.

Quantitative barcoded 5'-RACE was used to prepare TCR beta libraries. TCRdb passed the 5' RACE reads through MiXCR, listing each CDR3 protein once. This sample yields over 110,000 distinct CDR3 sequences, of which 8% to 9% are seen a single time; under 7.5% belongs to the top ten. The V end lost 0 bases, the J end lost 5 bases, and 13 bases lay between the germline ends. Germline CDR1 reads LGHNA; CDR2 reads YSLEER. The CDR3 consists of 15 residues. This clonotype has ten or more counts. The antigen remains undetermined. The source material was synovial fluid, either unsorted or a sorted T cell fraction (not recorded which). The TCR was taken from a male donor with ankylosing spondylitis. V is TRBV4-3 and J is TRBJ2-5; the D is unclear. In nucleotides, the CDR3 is TGCGCCAGCAGCCAAGAGCGTGAGACTTGGGAGACCCAGTACTTC. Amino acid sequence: CASSQERETWETQYF.